What follows is one T cell receptor (beta chain) and its context. Its antigen is undetermined. Measured with immunoSEQ multiplex PCR; TCRdb has only the in-frame clones, and not every one. This sample has 50,000 to 65,000 clones; approximately 89% occur once, and the top ten carry approximately 8.1%. These data belong to a study of cytomegalovirus exposure and HLA in healthy donors. Study-level points and caveats: For cytomegalovirus status, the classifier reportedly gave diagnoses with high specificity and sensitivity. Altogether, 160 or so TCR beta chains were recorded as cytomegalovirus-associated.

The germline V and J ends were trimmed by 4 bases and 0 bases, with 12 bases remaining between them. The CDR3 is made up of 15 amino acids. Germline CDR1 is SGHDN and CDR2 is FVKESK. This sequence was found in a woman aged 18-29 years in good health and CMV-seropositive. V is TRBV14 and J is TRBJ1-1; no definite D call. The sequenced material came from PBMCs. CDR3 nucleotides: TGTGCCAGCAGCCTGCTGAGCCAATTGAACACTGAAGCTTTCTTT. Residues: CASSLLSQLNTEAFF.